This TCR beta chain was documented in a study of identical twins. J was trimmed by 9 bases and V by 7 bases; bases with no gene match: 12. Germline V gene data show CDR1 as SGHRS and CDR2 as YFSETQ. The CDR3 extends over 15 amino acids. Findings of the study overall: For cord blood, abundant beta clonotypes had fewer insertions, unlike memory repertoires, which showed none. Less excess twin sharing appeared in beta out-of-frame sequences.

After template switching added a universal primer site, the resulting cDNA carried unique molecular identifiers. TCRdb reprocessed the 5' RACE reads via MiXCR and lists one record per CDR3 protein. The sample holds approximately 630,000 distinct CDR3 sequences; around 7.4% are singletons and the top ten take about 1.5%. To note about this clonotype: Its antigen is currently unknown.

These data also featured in a second study, about yellow fever vaccine responses in identical twins. That study reports: Reportedly, the response of twins' T cells to the vaccine seemed partly convergent, partly personalized.

The chain links TRBV5-1 to TRBJ2-1; 11 bases are shared with TRBD1. The sample taken for sequencing was PBMCs. This TCR was sampled from a woman aged 18 to 35 in good health. The CDR3 protein is CASRPGTGGTGEQFF. Written as DNA, the CDR3 is TGCGCCAGCCGCCCGGGGACAGGGGGAACGGGTGAGCAGTTCTTC.